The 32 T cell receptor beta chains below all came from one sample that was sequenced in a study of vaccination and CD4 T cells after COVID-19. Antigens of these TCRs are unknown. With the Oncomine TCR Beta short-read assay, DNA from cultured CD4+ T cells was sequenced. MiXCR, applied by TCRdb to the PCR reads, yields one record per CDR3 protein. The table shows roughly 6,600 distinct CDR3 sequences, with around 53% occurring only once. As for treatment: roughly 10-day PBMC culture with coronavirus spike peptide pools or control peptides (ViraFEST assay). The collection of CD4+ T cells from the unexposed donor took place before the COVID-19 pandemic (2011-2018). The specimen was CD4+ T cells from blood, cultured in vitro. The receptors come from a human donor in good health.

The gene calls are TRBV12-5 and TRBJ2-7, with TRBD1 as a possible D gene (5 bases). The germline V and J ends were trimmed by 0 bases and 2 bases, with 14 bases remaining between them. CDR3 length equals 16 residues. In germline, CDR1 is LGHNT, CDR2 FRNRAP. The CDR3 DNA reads TGTGCTAGTGGTTTGGTTAACCAGGGCACCACCTACGAGCAGTACTTC. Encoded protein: CASGLVNQGTTYEQYF.

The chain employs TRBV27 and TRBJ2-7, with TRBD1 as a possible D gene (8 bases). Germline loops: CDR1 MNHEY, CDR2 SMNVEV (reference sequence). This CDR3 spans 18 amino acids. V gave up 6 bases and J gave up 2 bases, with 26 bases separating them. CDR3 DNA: TGTGCCAGCAGCGAAGAGCCCGAACAGGGGGGGGTTCCCTACGAGCAGTACTTC. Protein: CASSEEPEQGGVPYEQYF.

The CDR3 nucleotides are TGTGCCAGCAGTCCAGGGGGGGCACGGACTGAAGCTTTCTTT. Protein: CASSPGGARTEAFF. The chain employs TRBV12-3 or TRBV12-4 and TRBJ1-1, with 7 bases lining up with TRBD1. The length of the CDR3 is 14 residues. Unmatched junction bases numbered 8, after V lost 5 bases and J lost 5 bases.

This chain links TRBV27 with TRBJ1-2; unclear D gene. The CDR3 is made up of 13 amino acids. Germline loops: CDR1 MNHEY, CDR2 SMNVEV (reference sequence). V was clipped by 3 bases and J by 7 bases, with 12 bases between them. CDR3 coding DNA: TGTGCCAGCAGTTTCGACATTTCTTCTGGCTACACCTTC. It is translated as CASSFDISSGYTF.

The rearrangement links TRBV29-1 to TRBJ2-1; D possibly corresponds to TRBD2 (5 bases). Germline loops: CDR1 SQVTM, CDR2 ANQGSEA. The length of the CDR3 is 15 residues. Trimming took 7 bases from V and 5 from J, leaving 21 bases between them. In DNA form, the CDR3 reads TGCAGCGCTGTGGTTAGAATGAGGGTACACAATGAGCAGTTCTTC. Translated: CSAVVRMRVHNEQFF.

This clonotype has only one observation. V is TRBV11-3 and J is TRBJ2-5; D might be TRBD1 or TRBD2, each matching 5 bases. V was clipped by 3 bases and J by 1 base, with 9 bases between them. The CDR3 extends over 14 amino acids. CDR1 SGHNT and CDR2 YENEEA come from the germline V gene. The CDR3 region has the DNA TGTGCCAGCAGCTTTGATGGGGGCCAAGAGACCCAGTACTTC. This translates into CASSFDGGQETQYF. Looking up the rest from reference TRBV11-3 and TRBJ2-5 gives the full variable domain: EAGVVQSPRYKIIEKKQPVAFWCNPISGHNTLYWYLQNLGQGPELLIRYENEEAVDDSQLPKDRFSAERLKGVDSTLKIQPAELGDSAVYLCASSFDGGQETQYFGPGTRLLVL.

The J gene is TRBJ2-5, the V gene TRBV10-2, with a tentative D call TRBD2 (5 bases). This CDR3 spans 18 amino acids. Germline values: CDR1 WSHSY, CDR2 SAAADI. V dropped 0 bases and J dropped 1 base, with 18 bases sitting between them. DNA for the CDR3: TGCGCCAGCAGTGAGTCGATGCGGGTCAAGATCTCCCAAGAGACCCAGTACTTC. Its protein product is CASSESMRVKISQETQYF.

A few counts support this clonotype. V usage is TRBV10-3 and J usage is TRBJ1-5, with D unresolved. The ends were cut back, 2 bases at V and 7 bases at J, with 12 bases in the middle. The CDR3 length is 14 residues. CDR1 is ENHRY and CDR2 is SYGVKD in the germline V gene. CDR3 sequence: CAISEGGVAQPQHF. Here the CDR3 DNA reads TGTGCCATCAGTGAGGGAGGTGTCGCCCAGCCCCAGCATTTT.

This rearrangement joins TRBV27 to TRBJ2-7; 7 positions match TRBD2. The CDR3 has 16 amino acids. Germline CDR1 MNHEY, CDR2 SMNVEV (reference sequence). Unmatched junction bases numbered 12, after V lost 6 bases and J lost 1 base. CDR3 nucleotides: TGTGCCAGCAGAACCTCGGGGGGTGTTAGGTCCTACGAGCAGTACTTC. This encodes CASRTSGGVRSYEQYF.

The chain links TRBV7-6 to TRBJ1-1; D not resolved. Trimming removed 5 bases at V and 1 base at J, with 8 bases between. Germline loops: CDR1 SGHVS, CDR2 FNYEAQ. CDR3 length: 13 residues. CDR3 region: CASSQDTNTEAFF. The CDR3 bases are TGTGCCAGCAGCCAAGACACGAACACTGAAGCTTTCTTT.

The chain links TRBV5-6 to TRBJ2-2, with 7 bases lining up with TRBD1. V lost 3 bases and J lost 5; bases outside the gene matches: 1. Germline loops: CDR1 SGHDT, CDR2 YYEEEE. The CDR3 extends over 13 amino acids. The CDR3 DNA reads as TGTGCCAGCAGCTCGGACAGGACCGGGGAGCTGTTTTTT. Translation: CASSSDRTGELFF.

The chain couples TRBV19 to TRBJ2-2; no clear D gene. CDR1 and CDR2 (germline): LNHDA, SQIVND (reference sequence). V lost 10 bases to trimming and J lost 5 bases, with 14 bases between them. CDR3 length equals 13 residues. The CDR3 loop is CATGLGFTGELFF. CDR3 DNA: TGTGCCACTGGGTTAGGGTTTACCGGGGAGCTGTTTTTT.

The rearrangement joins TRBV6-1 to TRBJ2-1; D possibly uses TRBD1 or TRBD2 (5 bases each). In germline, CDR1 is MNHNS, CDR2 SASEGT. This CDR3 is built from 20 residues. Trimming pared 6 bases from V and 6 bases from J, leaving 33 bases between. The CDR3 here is CASSLGTGSARTGGFNEQFF. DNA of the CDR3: TGTGCCAGCAGCCTCGGGACGGGATCCGCGAGGACCGGAGGATTCAATGAGCAGTTCTTC.

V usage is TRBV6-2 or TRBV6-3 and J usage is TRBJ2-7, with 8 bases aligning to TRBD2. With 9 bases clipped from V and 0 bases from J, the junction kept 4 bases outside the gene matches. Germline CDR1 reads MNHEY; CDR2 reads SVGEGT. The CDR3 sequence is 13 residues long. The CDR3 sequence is CASGLAASYEQYF. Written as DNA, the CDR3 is TGTGCCAGTGGACTAGCTGCCTCCTACGAGCAGTACTTC.

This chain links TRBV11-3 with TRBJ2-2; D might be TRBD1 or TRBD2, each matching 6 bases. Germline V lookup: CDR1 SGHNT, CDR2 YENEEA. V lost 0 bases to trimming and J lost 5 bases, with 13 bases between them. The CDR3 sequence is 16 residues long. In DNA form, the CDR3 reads TGTGCCAGCAGCTTAGAGATGAGGGGGAGGACCGGGGAGCTGTTTTTT. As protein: CASSLEMRGRTGELFF.

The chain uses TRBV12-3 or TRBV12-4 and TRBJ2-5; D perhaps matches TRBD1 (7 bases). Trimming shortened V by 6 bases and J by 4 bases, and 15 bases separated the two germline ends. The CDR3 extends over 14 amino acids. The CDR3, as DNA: TGTGCCAGCAGCCAACAGGGGAGGTCAGAGACCCAGTACTTC. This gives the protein CASSQQGRSETQYF.

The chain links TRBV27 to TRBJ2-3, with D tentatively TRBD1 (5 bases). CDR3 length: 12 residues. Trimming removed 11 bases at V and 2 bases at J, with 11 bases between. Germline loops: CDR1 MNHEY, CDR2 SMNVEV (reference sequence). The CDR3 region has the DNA TGTGCCTCAGGGCGGTTCACAGATACGCAGTATTTT. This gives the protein CASGRFTDTQYF.

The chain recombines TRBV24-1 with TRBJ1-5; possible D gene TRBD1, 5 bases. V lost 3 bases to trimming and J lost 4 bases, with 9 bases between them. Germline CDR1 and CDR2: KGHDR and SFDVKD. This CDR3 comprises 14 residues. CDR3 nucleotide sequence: TGTGCCACCAGTGATGCAGGGTGGAATCAGCCCCAGCATTTT. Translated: CATSDAGWNQPQHF.

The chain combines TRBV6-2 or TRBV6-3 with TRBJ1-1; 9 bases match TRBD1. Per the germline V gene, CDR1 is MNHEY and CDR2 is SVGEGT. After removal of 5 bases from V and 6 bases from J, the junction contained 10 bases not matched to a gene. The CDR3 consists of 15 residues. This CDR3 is CASSPLDRGRSEAFF. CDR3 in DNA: TGTGCCAGCAGTCCCCTCGACAGGGGGAGGTCTGAAGCTTTCTTT.

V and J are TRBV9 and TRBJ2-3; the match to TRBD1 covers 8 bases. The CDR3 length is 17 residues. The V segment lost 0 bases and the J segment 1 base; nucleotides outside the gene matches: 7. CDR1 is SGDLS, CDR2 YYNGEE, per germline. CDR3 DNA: TGTGCCAGCAGCGTAGGAAAGACAGGGGCTGGCACAGATACGCAGTATTTT. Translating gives CASSVGKTGAGTDTQYF.

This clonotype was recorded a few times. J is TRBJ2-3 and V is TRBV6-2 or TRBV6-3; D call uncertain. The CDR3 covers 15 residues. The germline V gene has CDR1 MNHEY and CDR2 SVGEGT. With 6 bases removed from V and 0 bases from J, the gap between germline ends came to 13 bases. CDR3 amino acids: CASSLLALSTDTQYF. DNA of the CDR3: TGTGCCAGCAGCTTATTGGCGTTGAGCACAGATACGCAGTATTTT.

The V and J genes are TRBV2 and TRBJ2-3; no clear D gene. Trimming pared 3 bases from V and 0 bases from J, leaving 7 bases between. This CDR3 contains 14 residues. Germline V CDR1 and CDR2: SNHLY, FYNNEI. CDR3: CASSDRTSTDTQYF. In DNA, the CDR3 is TGTGCCAGCAGTGATCGTACAAGCACAGATACGCAGTATTTT.

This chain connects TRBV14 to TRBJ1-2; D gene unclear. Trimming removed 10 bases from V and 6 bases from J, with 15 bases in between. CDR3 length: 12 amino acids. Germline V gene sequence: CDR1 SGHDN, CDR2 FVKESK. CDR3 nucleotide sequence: TGTGCCATCGGTCGCAGGAGGGATGGCTACACCTTC. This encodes CAIGRRRDGYTF.

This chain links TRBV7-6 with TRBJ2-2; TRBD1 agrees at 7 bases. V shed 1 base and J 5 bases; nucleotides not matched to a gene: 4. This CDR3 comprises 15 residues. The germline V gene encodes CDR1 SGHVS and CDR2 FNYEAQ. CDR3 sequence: CASSLVTGVTGELFF. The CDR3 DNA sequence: TGTGCCAGCAGCTTAGTTACAGGGGTTACCGGGGAGCTGTTTTTT.

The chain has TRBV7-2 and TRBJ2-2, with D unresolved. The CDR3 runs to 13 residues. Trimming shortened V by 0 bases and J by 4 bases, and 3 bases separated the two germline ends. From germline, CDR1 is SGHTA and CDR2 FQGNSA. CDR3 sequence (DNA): TGTGCCAGCAGCTTAGCGATCACCGGGGAGCTGTTTTTT. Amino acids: CASSLAITGELFF.

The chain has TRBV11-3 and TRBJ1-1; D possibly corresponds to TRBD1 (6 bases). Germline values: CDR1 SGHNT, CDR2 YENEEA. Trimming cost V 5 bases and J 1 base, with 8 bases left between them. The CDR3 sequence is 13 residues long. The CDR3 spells CASSRGGNTEAFF. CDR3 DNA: TGTGCCAGCAGCCGAGGGGGGAACACTGAAGCTTTCTTT.

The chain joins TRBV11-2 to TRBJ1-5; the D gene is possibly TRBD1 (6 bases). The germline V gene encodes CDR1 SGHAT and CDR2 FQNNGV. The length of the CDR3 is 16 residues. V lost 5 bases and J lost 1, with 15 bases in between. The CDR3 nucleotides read TGTGCCAGCAGCCAAGGGGGGGGAAGCAGCAATCAGCCCCAGCATTTT. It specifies CASSQGGGSSNQPQHF.

This CDR3 is CATSDRYEQYF. CDR3 sequence (DNA): TGTGCCACCAGTGATAGGTACGAGCAGTACTTC. This chain joins TRBV24-1 and TRBJ2-7; D ambiguous. The length of the CDR3 is 11 residues. V lost 3 bases, J lost 4 bases, and 3 bases lay in between. In germline, CDR1 is KGHDR, CDR2 SFDVKD.

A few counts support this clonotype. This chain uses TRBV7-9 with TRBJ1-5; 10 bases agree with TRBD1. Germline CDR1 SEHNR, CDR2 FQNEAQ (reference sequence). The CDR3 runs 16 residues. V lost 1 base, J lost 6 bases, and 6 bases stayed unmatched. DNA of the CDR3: TGTGCCAGCAGCTTAGTAGCCGGGACAGGGGTTCAGCCCCAGCATTTT. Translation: CASSLVAGTGVQPQHF.

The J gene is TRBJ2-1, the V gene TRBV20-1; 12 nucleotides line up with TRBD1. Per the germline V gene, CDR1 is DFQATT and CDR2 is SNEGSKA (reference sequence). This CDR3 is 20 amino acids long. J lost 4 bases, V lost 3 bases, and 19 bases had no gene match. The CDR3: CSASGTGGSWGWVLYNEQFF. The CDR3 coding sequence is TGCAGTGCTAGCGGGACAGGGGGCTCCTGGGGGTGGGTCCTATACAATGAGCAGTTCTTC.

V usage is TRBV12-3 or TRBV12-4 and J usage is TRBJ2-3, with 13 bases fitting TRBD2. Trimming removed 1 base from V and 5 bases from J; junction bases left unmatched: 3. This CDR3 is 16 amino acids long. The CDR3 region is CASSLGLAGGVDTQYF. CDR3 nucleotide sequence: TGTGCCAGCAGTTTAGGACTAGCGGGGGGTGTAGATACGCAGTATTTT.

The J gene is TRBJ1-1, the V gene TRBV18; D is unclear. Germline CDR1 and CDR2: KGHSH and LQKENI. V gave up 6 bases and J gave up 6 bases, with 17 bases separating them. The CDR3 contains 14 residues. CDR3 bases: TGTGCCAGCTCCCTCAATGGAGGGAAGGCTGAAGCTTTCTTT. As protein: CASSLNGGKAEAFF.